The clone carrying this T cell receptor (beta chain) appeared many times. The target antigen is unknown. The data stem from a study of molecular identifiers for immune sequencing clone quantification. Study-wide context: In replicates, the authors split RNA from roughly 18,000 or 92,000 naive CD8 cells five ways and sequenced four.

Study outcomes and limitations: Beyond 20 RNA copies, clones held over 99% of effector molecules, compared with under 1% in naive cells. In cases of identical TCR molecules sharing a barcode, highly expanded clone sizes could be underestimated.

Previously described methods and listed TCR primers were used for bulk TCR libraries. TCRdb redid the calling of the PCR reads with MiXCR, one entry per CDR3 protein. Of some 97,000 distinct CDR3 sequences in the sample, roughly 38% were seen once. CDR3 length: 16 residues. V shed 2 bases and J 2 bases; nucleotides not matched to a gene: 7. The germline CDR1 and CDR2 sequences are LGHNT and FRNRAP. The receptor's source is a human donor in good health. Some libraries in this study had Jurkat cell RNA spiked in. The gene calls are TRBV12-5 and TRBJ2-3; 7 nucleotides line up with TRBD1. The sample consisted of naive CD8+ T cells from blood, with Jurkat cell RNA spiked in. Subset in this sample: FACS-sorted CD8+CD4-CCR7+CD45RA+ naive T cells. CDR3 DNA: TGTGCTAGTGGTTTGACACCCGGACAGGACACAGATACGCAGTATTTT. This gives the protein CASGLTPGQDTDTQYF.